This entry lists 11 T cell receptor beta chains sequenced from one sample in a study of T-cell reconstitution after alpha-beta-depleted transplantation in children. Using unique molecular identifiers, the investigators prepared the TCRbeta library. TCRdb ran MiXCR on the PCR reads and lists one entry per CDR3 protein. The sample contains 600,000 to 700,000 distinct CDR3 sequences, less than 15% of which appear only once. The input for sequencing was PBMCs, taken before TCRalphabeta/CD19-depleted stem cell transplant. The receptors were sampled from a girl aged 2-9 years with congenital amegakaryocytic thrombocytopenia, due to receive a stem cell transplant.

This clonotype appeared many times. This chain connects TRBV27 to TRBJ2-5; D is possibly TRBD1 or TRBD2 (5 bases each). The V end was cut by 10 bases, the J end by 3 bases, with 24 bases between. In germline, CDR1 is MNHEY, CDR2 SMNVEV (reference sequence). The CDR3 extends over 16 amino acids. The CDR3 DNA sequence: TGTGCCACTACATCACTAACGGGACGGAACAAAGAGACCCAGTACTTC. Amino acids: CATTSLTGRNKETQYF.

A word on this clonotype: Possible read error: a much larger clone is one base away. This rearrangement joins TRBV5-1 to TRBJ2-7, with TRBD2 as a possible D gene (5 bases). CDR1 is SGHRS and CDR2 is YFSETQ in the germline V gene. Trimming took off 1 base at V and 9 bases at J, with 17 bases between the two ends. The CDR3 has 14 amino acids. This CDR3 is CASSLRGRENGQYF. In nucleotides, the CDR3 is TGCGCCAGCAGCTTGCGTGGTCGGGAAAACGGGCAGTACTTC.

This clonotype was seen many times. CDR3 DNA sequence: TGCAGTGCTAGAGAGCTAGCGGGGCTCTACGAGCAGTACTTC. Encoded protein: CSARELAGLYEQYF. The chain is built from TRBV20-1 and TRBJ2-7, with TRBD2 matching over 9 bases. With 0 bases clipped from V and 3 bases from J, the junction kept 3 bases outside the gene matches. In germline, CDR1 is DFQATT, CDR2 SNEGSKA (reference sequence). CDR3 size: 14 residues.

This chain links TRBV7-9 with TRBJ2-1, with D possibly TRBD2 on 5 matching bases. The CDR3 covers 14 residues. Trimming pared 0 bases from V and 10 bases from J, leaving 13 bases between. CDR1 and CDR2 (germline): SEHNR, FQNEAQ (reference sequence). CDR3 protein: CASSLARMGGEQFF. In DNA form, the CDR3 reads TGTGCCAGCAGCTTAGCGCGTATGGGCGGGGAGCAGTTCTTC.

This clonotype appeared many times. The chain has TRBV4-1 and TRBJ2-1, with 7 bases aligning to TRBD2. The CDR3 is made up of 19 amino acids. Unmatched junction bases numbered 14, after V lost 0 bases and J lost 3 bases. Germline CDR1 reads MGHRA; CDR2 reads YSYEKL. The CDR3 coding sequence is TGCGCCAGCAGCCAAGATCTAGTGGGGGGGTTAGCAGTCTACAATGAGCAGTTCTTC. Translated: CASSQDLVGGLAVYNEQFF.

This chain connects TRBV5-5 to TRBJ2-2; TRBD2 aligns across 7 bases. Germline lookup yields CDR1 SGHKS and CDR2 YYEKEE (reference sequence). Unmatched junction bases numbered 15, after V lost 6 bases and J lost 4 bases. The CDR3 is 17 residues long. For the CDR3, the DNA is TGTGCCAGCACTCAAAGGGAGGGGCGGTCGGGCACCGGGGAGCTGTTTTTT. It encodes CASTQREGRSGTGELFF.

This clonotype was recorded many times. V gene TRBV20-1 combines with J gene TRBJ1-2; D ambiguous. CDR3 size: 11 residues. CDR1 is DFQATT, CDR2 SNEGSKA, per germline (reference sequence). V was shortened by 2 bases and J by 4 bases, with 5 bases between the two germline ends. The CDR3 loop reads CSARRSYGYTF. The CDR3 bases are TGCAGTGCTAGACGTTCCTATGGCTACACCTTC.

This clonotype was recorded many times. This sequence joins TRBV5-1 and TRBJ2-1, with D possibly being TRBD1 (6 bases). The CDR3 contains 15 residues. With 2 bases removed from V and 6 bases from J, the gap between germline ends came to 15 bases. The germline V gene has CDR1 SGHRS and CDR2 YFSETQ. The CDR3 nucleotides are TGCGCCAGCAGCTTCTCTCCTAAAGGGGGCAATGAGCAGTTCTTC. Translation gives CASSFSPKGGNEQFF. The whole variable domain, filled in from reference TRBV5-1 and TRBJ2-1, reads KAGVTQTPRYLIKTRGQQVTLSCSPISGHRSVSWYQQTPGQGLQFLFEYFSETQRNKGNFPGRFSGRQFSNSRSEMNVSTLELGDSALYLCASSFSPKGGNEQFFGPGTRLTVL.

This clonotype was seen only once. A much bigger clone sits one base away, suggesting this may be a read error. The rearrangement joins TRBV5-1 to TRBJ2-3, with D perhaps given as TRBD1 or TRBD2 (6 bases each). The CDR3 has 15 residues. Germline V CDR1 and CDR2: SGHRS, YFSETQ. The CDR3 DNA reads as TGCGCCAGCTGCTTCCCGATGGGGGGCGAAGATACGCAGTATTTT. Encoded protein: CASCFPMGGEDTQYF.

The chain couples TRBV7-9 to TRBJ1-6, with a possible D match to TRBD1 (5 bases). V was shortened by 2 bases and J by 5 bases, with 10 bases between the two germline ends. CDR1 and CDR2 (germline): SEHNR, FQNEAQ (reference sequence). The CDR3 is 15 residues long. For the CDR3, the DNA is TGTGCCAGCAGCTTATCAGGGAACAATAATTCACCCCTCCACTTT. Protein: CASSLSGNNNSPLHF.

The chain links TRBV12-3 or TRBV12-4 to TRBJ1-2; TRBD1 agrees at 8 bases. Trimming at V came to 6 bases and at J to 5 bases, leaving 14 bases not matched to a gene. The CDR3 covers 16 residues. CDR3 coding DNA: TGTGCCAGCAGCTGGAGCAGGGGGCTACAATTTTATGGCTACACCTTC. This translates into CASSWSRGLQFYGYTF.